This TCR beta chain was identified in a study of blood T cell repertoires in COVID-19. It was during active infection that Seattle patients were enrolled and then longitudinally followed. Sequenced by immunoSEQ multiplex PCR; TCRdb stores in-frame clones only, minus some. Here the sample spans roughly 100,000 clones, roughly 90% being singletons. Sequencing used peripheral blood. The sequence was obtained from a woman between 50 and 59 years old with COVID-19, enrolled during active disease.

CDR3: CASSPEMNTEAFF. CDR3 sequence (DNA): TGTGCCAGCAGTCCAGAAATGAACACTGAAGCTTTCTTT. The chain carries TRBV7-2 and TRBJ1-1; D ambiguous. This CDR3 has 13 residues. Germline-derived CDR1 and CDR2 are SGHTA and FQGNSA. V was shortened by 6 bases and J by 0 bases, with 8 bases between the two germline ends.